Shown below are 10 T cell receptor beta chains from a single sample sequenced in a study of T cell responses to AZD1222 COVID-19 vaccine. Assay: immunoSEQ multiplex PCR; the TCRdb copy retains only in-frame clones and omits some. Of fewer than 90,000 clones in the sample, about 88% are singletons; the top ten hold 11%. Sequenced here: peripheral blood, sampled on day 0 of AZD1222 vaccination. These receptors all come from an adult in good health.

The chain combines TRBV27 with TRBJ2-5, with 7 bases that match TRBD1. There are 13 residues in the CDR3. V shed 6 bases, J shed 3 bases, and the junction held 4 bases outside the gene matches. CDR1 is MNHEY and CDR2 is SMNVEV in the germline V gene (reference sequence). The CDR3 reads CASSRDRKETQYF. In DNA form, the CDR3 reads TGTGCCAGCAGCCGGGACAGAAAAGAGACCCAGTACTTC.

V is TRBV7-2 and J is TRBJ1-2, with D unclear. V lost 3 bases and J lost 3, with 14 bases in between. Germline CDR1 and CDR2: SGHTA and FQGNSA. The CDR3 is 15 residues long. CDR3 in amino acids: CASSFNGVLDYGYTF. Written as DNA, the CDR3 is TGTGCCAGCAGCTTTAACGGGGTACTAGACTATGGCTACACCTTC.

This clone has only one observation. The CDR3 nucleotides read TGTGCCAGCAGTTTCCTCGGACAGGACAATCAGCCCCAGCATTTT. Its translation is CASSFLGQDNQPQHF. The J gene is TRBJ1-5, the V gene TRBV28; 7 bases map to TRBD1. This CDR3 spans 15 amino acids. CDR1 is MDHEN, CDR2 SYDVKM, per germline. The ends lost 3 bases at V and 3 bases at J; junction bases unmatched: 5.

The chain couples TRBV5-1 to TRBJ2-2, with D perhaps matching TRBD1 (5 bases). Germline CDR1 and CDR2: SGHRS and YFSETQ. The length of the CDR3 is 14 residues. V was pared by 3 bases and J by 7 bases, with 13 bases between. CDR3 DNA: TGCGCCAGCAGCTGGATAGGGGTTAGCGGGGAGCTGTTTTTT. Protein: CASSWIGVSGELFF. Full variable domain (outside the CDR3, taken from reference TRBV5-1 and TRBJ2-2): KAGVTQTPRYLIKTRGQQVTLSCSPISGHRSVSWYQQTPGQGLQFLFEYFSETQRNKGNFPGRFSGRQFSNSRSEMNVSTLELGDSALYLCASSWIGVSGELFFGEGSRLTVL.

This clone was detected once. The chain recombines TRBV28 with TRBJ2-7, with 8 bases matching TRBD2. CDR1 is MDHEN and CDR2 is SYDVKM in the germline V gene. CDR3 length equals 16 residues. V shed 5 bases and J 4 bases; nucleotides not matched to a gene: 13. CDR3 DNA sequence: TGTGCCAGCAGTCCCATCGGGGGGGGTAACGGTTACGAGCAGTACTTC. Translation gives CASSPIGGGNGYEQYF. Full variable domain (outside the CDR3, taken from reference TRBV28 and TRBJ2-7): DVKVTQSSRYLVKRTGEKVFLECVQDMDHENMFWYRQDPGLGLRLIYFSYDVKMKEKGDIPEGYSVSREKKERFSLILESASTNQTSMYLCASSPIGGGNGYEQYFGPGTRLTVT.

The chain is built from TRBV9 and TRBJ2-7; 12 bases align to TRBD2. The CDR3 runs to 15 residues. V shed 5 bases and J 4 bases; nucleotides not matched to a gene: 7. The germline V gene encodes CDR1 SGDLS and CDR2 YYNGEE. CDR3 nucleotide sequence: TGTGCCAGCAGTCTAGGACTAGCGGGGCCTTACGAGCAGTACTTC. This encodes CASSLGLAGPYEQYF. The variable domain in full, completed from reference TRBV9 and TRBJ2-7, reads DSGVTQTPKHLITATGQRVTLRCSPRSGDLSVYWYQQSLDQGLQFLIQYYNGEERAKGNILERFSAQQFPDLHSELNLSSLELGDSALYFCASSLGLAGPYEQYFGPGTRLTVT.

This sequence joins TRBV5-6 and TRBJ2-1; 11 bases fit TRBD1. Germline trimming cut 3 bases from V and 4 bases from J; bases unmatched to any gene: 6. Germline CDR1 SGHDT, CDR2 YYEEEE. The CDR3 has 16 residues. For the CDR3, the DNA is TGTGCCAGCAGCTCTATCGGACAGGGGGCTTACAATGAGCAGTTCTTC. Its protein is CASSSIGQGAYNEQFF.

The V gene is TRBV28, the J gene TRBJ1-3, with D possibly matching TRBD1 (6 bases). Germline values: CDR1 MDHEN, CDR2 SYDVKM. The CDR3 is 15 amino acids. V was cut by 4 bases and J by 0 bases, with 10 bases left in between. As DNA, the CDR3 is TGTGCCAGCAGTTCTACAGGGAGCTCTGGAAACACCATATATTTT. It translates to CASSSTGSSGNTIYF.

The V call is TRBV6-5, the J call TRBJ2-2; D may be TRBD2 (6 bases). The CDR3 is 15 residues long. V lost 5 bases to trimming and J lost 4 bases, with 14 bases between them. CDR1 is MNHEY and CDR2 is SVGAGI in the germline V gene. This CDR3 reads CASSPRVGGTGELFF. CDR3 DNA: TGTGCCAGCAGTCCCCGAGTGGGGGGCACCGGGGAGCTGTTTTTT.

The chain recombines TRBV10-3 with TRBJ2-3, with D uncertain. Per germline, CDR1 ENHRY and CDR2 SYGVKD. Trimming stripped 2 bases from V and 5 bases from J, with 11 bases between. This CDR3 has 14 amino acids. In DNA form, the CDR3 reads TGTGCCATCAGTGAGAGGGAACGCGGAGATACGCAGTATTTT. Translation: CAISERERGDTQYF.